This T cell receptor (beta chain) was captured by sequencing in a study of blood T cell repertoires in COVID-19. The wider study: In each case, the material was cDNA or gDNA derived from T cells, B-cell-depleted T cells, or PBMCs.

TCRdb's copy holds only in-frame clones and misses some; the assay was immunoSEQ multiplex PCR. The table lists under 300,000 clones, 88% of them singletons. Germline V gene lookup returns CDR1 SSHAT and CDR2 FNYEAQ (reference sequence). The CDR3 runs 15 residues. A remark on this clone: The junction differs from germline at one of its ends, possibly a read error.

This chain connects TRBV7-7 to TRBJ2-7; 10 bases map to TRBD1. Specimen: peripheral blood. The sequence was collected from a woman in her 40s who had recovered from COVID-19. DNA for the CDR3: TGTGCTAGCAGCCCCGCCGGGACAGGGGCCTACGAGCAGTACTTC. This encodes CASSPAGTGAYEQYF.